The T cell receptor (beta chain) under discussion was sequenced for a study of CD8 T cells in Susac syndrome. This CDR3 has 15 amino acids. CDR1 is LGHNA and CDR2 is YNFKEQ in the germline V gene. Trimming shortened V by 3 bases and J by 0 bases, and 11 bases separated the two germline ends. High-throughput TCR beta sequencing covered peripheral CD8+ and CD4+ T cells. The multiple sclerosis control cohort comprised treatment-naive individuals presenting with stable or active relapsing-remitting disease. The authors reverse transcribed about 0.5 to 1 ug RNA with random hexamers. Via MiXCR, TCRdb re-called the immunoSEQ multiplex PCR reads, giving one row per CDR3 protein. The data show about 300,000 distinct CDR3 sequences, around 91% seen once.

Sequenced input: CD8+ T cells from PBMCs. This sequence joins TRBV4-2 and TRBJ1-1; no clear D. This sequence originates from a human donor with multiple sclerosis. CDR3 loop: CASSQHRDMNTEAFF. The CDR3, as DNA: TGTGCCAGCAGCCAGCACAGAGATATGAACACTGAAGCTTTCTTT.